This TCR beta chain came from a study of CD8+CD57+ T cells in acquired aplastic anemia. Study at large: When averaged, DNA from sorted CD4+ and CD8+ cells came to approximately 3 ug. Study outcomes and limitations: A set of twenty-nine CD8+ CDR3 sequences was shared between patients and controls, and these sequences appeared highly expressed in patients. Patients did not significantly differ from controls in CD8+ Simpson's diversity.

This CDR3 is 11 amino acids long. Germline V gene sequence: CDR1 SGHRS, CDR2 YFSETQ. Between the trimmed V and J ends, which lost 2 bases and 11 bases, there was a span of 10 bases. TCR beta VDJ and CDR3 were profiled, and genomic DNA was the template. MiXCR was run by TCRdb on the reads, yielding one entry per CDR3 protein. The data contain about 180,000 distinct CDR3 sequences, 45% to 55% of them singletons. All sequencing subjects had displayed CD8+CD57+ cell expansion on flow cytometry. The diagnosis in all patients was severe acquired aplastic anemia. This clonotype turned up a few times. Its antigen is still unknown.

The chain combines TRBV5-1 with TRBJ1-1; D is possibly TRBD1 (6 bases). The sequencing input was sorted CD4+, CD8+, or CD8+CD57+ T cells (not recorded which) from PBMCs. This sequence originates from a human donor with aplastic anemia. The CDR3 DNA reads as TGCGCCAGCAGCTTTAGGGGGGAGGCTTTCTTT. It encodes CASSFRGEAFF.